This T cell receptor (beta chain) was observed in a study of early T cells in non-severe SARS-CoV-2 infection. The V gene lost 4 bases and the J gene lost 5 bases, with 12 bases spanning the gap. The CDR3 runs to 13 residues. Unique molecular identifiers were affixed to single, distinct cDNA molecules. TCRdb itself ran the 5' RACE reads through MiXCR, one entry per CDR3 protein. The table lists more than 60,000 distinct CDR3 sequences, about 12% of them singletons. This material consisted of whole blood, taken at baseline. The genes are TRBV12-3 or TRBV12-4 and TRBJ2-7; a possible D gene is TRBD2 (6 bases). The receptor comes from an adult who was a healthcare worker with PCR-confirmed SARS-CoV-2 infection or an uninfected control (not recorded which). The donor label of this sample is uncertain. CDR3 nucleotides: TGTGCCAGCAGTTGGGGAGGTGTAAACGAGCAGTACGTC. This gives the protein CASSWGGVNEQYV.